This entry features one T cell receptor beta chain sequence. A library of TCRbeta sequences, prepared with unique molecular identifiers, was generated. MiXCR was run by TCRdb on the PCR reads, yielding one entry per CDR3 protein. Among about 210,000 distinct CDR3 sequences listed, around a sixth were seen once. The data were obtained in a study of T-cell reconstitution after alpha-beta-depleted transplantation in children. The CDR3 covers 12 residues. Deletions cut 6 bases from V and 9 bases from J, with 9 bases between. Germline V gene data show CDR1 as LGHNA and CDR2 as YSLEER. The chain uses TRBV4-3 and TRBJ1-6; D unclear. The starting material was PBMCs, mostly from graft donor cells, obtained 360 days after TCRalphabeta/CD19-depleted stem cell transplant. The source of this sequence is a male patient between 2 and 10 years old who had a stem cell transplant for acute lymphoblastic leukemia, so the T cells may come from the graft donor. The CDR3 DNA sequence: TGCGCCAGCAGTCAAAGCGGTTCACCCCTCCACTTT. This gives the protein CASSQSGSPLHF.